Shown below are 11 T cell receptor beta chains from a single sample sequenced in a study of cytomegalovirus exposure and HLA in healthy donors. 13 Jbeta primers and 60 Vbeta primers were used for the PCR. Here immunoSEQ multiplex PCR was the method, and the copy in TCRdb shows in-frame clones only, minus some. In the table there are under 200,000 clones, over 65% of which are singletons. Sequenced: PBMCs. The receptor set was obtained from a man in his sixties in good health and CMV-seronegative.

The chain has TRBV6-5 and TRBJ2-7; 8 nucleotides line up with TRBD1. The junction had 8 bases not matched to a gene; V was cut back by 6 bases and J by 4 bases. Germline lookup yields CDR1 MNHEY and CDR2 SVGAGI. The CDR3 runs 14 residues. The CDR3 DNA sequence: TGTGCCAGCAGCAGGACAGGGATCTTATACGAGCAGTACTTC. Its protein product is CASSRTGILYEQYF.

J is TRBJ2-3 and V is TRBV9, with 8 bases that match TRBD1. Looked up from germline, CDR1 is SGDLS and CDR2 is YYNGEE. The V segment lost 4 bases and the J segment 4 bases; nucleotides outside the gene matches: 8. The CDR3 totals 15 residues. The CDR3 loop is CASSKDRVEADTQYF. CDR3 nucleotide sequence: TGTGCCAGCAGCAAGGACAGGGTTGAGGCAGATACGCAGTATTTT.

V gene TRBV9 combines with J gene TRBJ2-3, with TRBD2 as a possible D gene (6 bases). Trimming removed 0 bases at V and 6 bases at J, with 17 bases between. Germline-derived CDR1 and CDR2 are SGDLS and YYNGEE. This CDR3 contains 16 residues. CDR3 amino acids: CASSVANGGRGDTQYF. The CDR3 DNA follows: TGTGCCAGCAGCGTAGCCAATGGGGGGAGAGGGGATACGCAGTATTTT.

The genes are TRBV6-4 and TRBJ1-3; 9 bases are shared with TRBD1. The germline gives CDR1 MRHNA, CDR2 SNTAGT. V shed 2 bases, J shed 4 bases, and the junction held 9 bases outside the gene matches. The CDR3 contains 17 residues. The CDR3 region is CASSDTASGQGGNTIYF. CDR3 in DNA: TGTGCCAGCAGTGACACAGCCTCGGGACAGGGCGGAAACACCATATATTTT.

The rearrangement uses TRBV10-3 and TRBJ1-2, with TRBD1 matching over 10 bases. The CDR3 loop spans 20 amino acids. The V gene's germline CDR1 is ENHRY and CDR2 SYGVKD. The J segment lost 3 bases and the V segment lost 5 bases, leaving 21 bases of the junction unmatched. CDR3 DNA: TGTGCCATCAGTACGGGGCGGGCATTCGGAGACAGGGGGCGCGACTATGGCTACACCTTC. It encodes CAISTGRAFGDRGRDYGYTF.

About this clone itself: The identical CDR3 is also encoded by other nucleotide sequences in the sample. This rearrangement joins TRBV10-3 to TRBJ1-1; D might be TRBD1 (5 bases). The V end lost 0 bases, the J end lost 1 base, and 6 bases lay between the germline ends. CDR1 and CDR2 (germline): ENHRY, SYGVKD. CDR3 length: 14 residues. The CDR3 is CAISESGQNTEAFF. Written as DNA, the CDR3 is TGTGCCATCAGTGAGTCGGGGCAGAACACTGAAGCTTTCTTT.

The chain links TRBV23-1 to TRBJ2-7, with 9 bases fitting TRBD1. TRBV23-1 belongs to the ORF category, with a function that is uncertain. The CDR3 extends over 17 amino acids. J gave up 3 bases and V 3 bases, and 12 bases lay outside the gene matches. The CDR3 DNA is TGCGCCAGCAGTCACCCTGGGACAGGGCCCTGCATCTACGAGCAGTACTTC. The encoded protein is CASSHPGTGPCIYEQYF.

A few counts support this clone. The V call is TRBV19, the J call TRBJ2-2; 9 bases align to TRBD2. V lost 9 bases to trimming and J lost 5 bases; unmatched junction nucleotides: 10. Germline V CDR1 and CDR2: LNHDA, SQIVND (reference sequence). The length of the CDR3 is 15 residues. CDR3 nucleotide sequence: TGTGCCAGCAGAATAGCGGGAGAGGGGACCGGGGAGCTGTTTTTT. It yields the protein CASRIAGEGTGELFF.

This clone was detected only once. The rearrangement uses TRBV6-5 and TRBJ2-7; 8 nucleotides agree with TRBD1. The V gene end was trimmed by 8 bases and the J gene end by 3 bases; junction bases not matched to a gene: 9. The CDR3 has 14 residues. The germline V gene encodes CDR1 MNHEY and CDR2 SVGAGI. CDR3 sequence (DNA): TGTGCCAGCGGGACTCAGGGGGCTCTCTACGAGCAGTACTTC. Translated: CASGTQGALYEQYF.

This clone was recorded once. The rearrangement joins TRBV7-9 to TRBJ2-2; no firm D call. The germline gives CDR1 SEHNR, CDR2 FQNEAQ (reference sequence). V was pared by 1 base and J by 3 bases, with 6 bases between. The CDR3 is 14 residues long. The CDR3 DNA follows: TGTGCCAGCAGCTTAGGAGTGGACACCGGGGAGCTGTTTTTT. Translation gives CASSLGVDTGELFF.

The rearrangement joins TRBV5-1 to TRBJ2-2; 7 bases are shared with TRBD1. V was pared by 4 bases and J by 8 bases, with 17 bases of the junction left unmatched. The CDR3 runs to 17 residues. Germline CDR1 and CDR2: SGHRS and YFSETQ. CDR3 protein: CASSRDSFSQISGELFF. CDR3 sequence (DNA): TGCGCCAGCAGCCGGGACAGCTTTTCCCAGATCTCGGGGGAGCTGTTTTTT.